The present T cell receptor (beta chain) was sequenced within a study of PD-1 blockade in classical Hodgkin lymphoma. Measured with immunoSEQ multiplex PCR; TCRdb has only the in-frame clones, and not every one. This sample has about 36,000 clones; approximately 69% occur once, and the top ten carry roughly an eighth. Points on this clone: What it recognizes is unknown.

Autologous stem cell transplantation was followed by relapse in every patient, and brentuximab vedotin exposure varied. Study outcomes and limitations: Baseline diversity in complete responders resembled that of newly diagnosed patients. Baseline TCR diversity was reportedly lower in newly diagnosed patients than in healthy donors. It was reported as lower still in relapsed/refractory patients.

The receptor's source is a human donor with classical Hodgkin lymphoma. The starting material was peripheral blood mononuclear cells (PBMCs), obtained before the second cycle of nivolumab.

In DNA form, the CDR3 reads TGTGCCAGCAGTGACAGGGGTAGGGATGGCTACACCTTC. This sequence encodes CASSDRGRDGYTF. The rearrangement uses TRBV6-1 and TRBJ1-2; weak D call: TRBD1 (6 bases). V lost 3 bases and J lost 6, with 11 bases in between. CDR1 MNHNS and CDR2 SASEGT come from the germline V gene. CDR3 length: 13 amino acids.